A single sample is the source of the 27 T cell receptor beta chains below, sequenced in a study of blood T cell repertoires in COVID-19. Measured with immunoSEQ multiplex PCR; TCRdb has only the in-frame clones, and not every one. This table has around 380,000 clones, more than 75% appearing once. Specimen: PBMCs or T cells enriched from blood (not recorded which). All receptors derive from a man aged 25-45 years who had recovered from COVID-19.

The rearrangement links TRBV16 to TRBJ1-4, with no clear D. V dropped 4 bases and J dropped 7 bases, with 13 bases sitting between them. The CDR3 is made up of 14 amino acids. CDR1 and CDR2 from the germline V gene are KGHSY and FQNENV. The CDR3 reads CASSRAGSGEKLFF. CDR3 DNA: TGTGCCAGCAGCCGGGCGGGTTCTGGTGAAAAACTGTTTTTT.

This clone was counted once. This chain joins TRBV19 and TRBJ2-6; possibly TRBD1 for D (6 bases). The CDR3 spans 15 residues. V lost 2 bases and J 4 bases, leaving 9 bases between the germline ends. In germline, CDR1 is LNHDA, CDR2 SQIVND (reference sequence). In DNA, the CDR3 is TGTGCCAGTAGTATAACAGGGATAGGGGCCAACGTCCTGACTTTC. Its protein product is CASSITGIGANVLTF.

V is TRBV3-1 (or the pseudogene TRBV3-2) and J is TRBJ1-2; D is possibly TRBD1 (5 bases). Trimming stripped 6 bases from V and 3 bases from J, with 11 bases between. CDR3 length: 13 residues. The germline CDR1 and CDR2 sequences are LGHDT and YNNKEL (reference sequence). The CDR3 sequence is CASRHQGDYGYTF. CDR3 sequence (DNA): TGTGCCAGCAGACATCAGGGCGACTATGGCTACACCTTC.

This clone was found once. V is TRBV5-8 and J is TRBJ2-6; D possibly corresponds to TRBD1 (5 bases). CDR1 is SGHTS and CDR2 is YDEGEE in the germline V gene. This CDR3 comprises 15 residues. V was pared by 3 bases and J by 1 base, with 8 bases between. The CDR3 DNA reads TGTGCCAGCAGCTCTGCAGGGTCTGGGGCCAACGTCCTGACTTTC. Its translation: CASSSAGSGANVLTF.

V gene TRBV3-1 (or the pseudogene TRBV3-2) combines with J gene TRBJ2-1; no firm D call. This CDR3 contains 12 residues. Germline V CDR1 and CDR2: LGHDT, YNNKEL (reference sequence). Deletions cut 1 base from V and 7 bases from J, with 5 bases between. The CDR3 sequence is CASSQVSNEQFF. CDR3 DNA: TGTGCCAGCAGCCAAGTGTCGAATGAGCAGTTCTTC.

The J gene is TRBJ2-7, the V gene TRBV5-1; D perhaps matches TRBD1 (5 bases). CDR1 is SGHRS and CDR2 is YFSETQ in the germline V gene. There are 14 residues in the CDR3. Between the trimmed V and J ends, which lost 0 bases and 7 bases, there was a span of 14 bases. Here the CDR3 DNA reads TGCGCCAGCAGCTTGGAGGACAATGAGATGGAGCAGTACTTC. Its protein is CASSLEDNEMEQYF.

The CDR3 sequence is CASSSADRGLYGYTF. CDR3 DNA sequence: TGCGCCAGCAGCTCGGCTGACAGGGGGCTCTATGGCTACACCTTC. This chain links TRBV5-1 with TRBJ1-2; 10 bases match TRBD1. J gave up 4 bases and V 3 bases, and 6 bases lay outside the gene matches. The CDR3 consists of 15 residues. CDR1 SGHRS and CDR2 YFSETQ come from the germline V gene.

This chain links TRBV9 with TRBJ2-5, with D possibly TRBD2 on 6 matching bases. Deletions cut 7 bases from V and 5 bases from J, with 15 bases between. There are 13 residues in the CDR3. CDR1 is SGDLS and CDR2 is YYNGEE in the germline V gene. This chain's CDR3 is CASGAGTPETQYF. The CDR3 DNA reads as TGTGCCAGCGGGGCGGGGACGCCCGAGACCCAGTACTTC. Complete variable domain (other parts from reference TRBV9 and TRBJ2-5): DSGVTQTPKHLITATGQRVTLRCSPRSGDLSVYWYQQSLDQGLQFLIQYYNGEERAKGNILERFSAQQFPDLHSELNLSSLELGDSALYFCASGAGTPETQYFGPGTRLLVL.

The chain couples TRBV7-9 to TRBJ1-1; unclear D gene. In germline, CDR1 is SEHNR, CDR2 FQNEAQ (reference sequence). Trimming cost V 0 bases and J 1 base, with 6 bases left between them. This CDR3 comprises 14 residues. The CDR3: CASSLALGNTEAFF. Written as DNA, the CDR3 is TGTGCCAGCAGCTTAGCGCTAGGGAACACTGAAGCTTTCTTT. Supplemented by reference TRBV7-9 and TRBJ1-1, the full variable domain reads DTGVSQNPRHKITKRGQNVTFRCDPISEHNRLYWYRQTLGQGPEFLTYFQNEAQLEKSRLLSDRFSAERPKGSFSTLEIQRTEQGDSAMYLCASSLALGNTEAFFGQGTRLTVV.

This rearrangement joins TRBV3-1 (or the pseudogene TRBV3-2) to TRBJ1-1, with 8 bases aligning to TRBD1. There are 14 residues in the CDR3. The V segment lost 2 bases and the J segment 6 bases; nucleotides outside the gene matches: 5. CDR1 is LGHDT, CDR2 YNNKEL, per germline (reference sequence). CDR3 coding DNA: TGTGCCAGCAGCCAATTGACAGGGGAAGCTGAAGCTTTCTTT. Translated, it gives CASSQLTGEAEAFF.

This chain joins TRBV4-3 and TRBJ2-1, with D tentatively TRBD2 (6 bases). Between the trimmed V and J ends, which lost 1 base and 3 bases, there was a span of 10 bases. Per the germline V gene, CDR1 is LGHNA and CDR2 is YSLEER. The CDR3 is 15 amino acids. Here the CDR3 reads CASSQGGDLYNEQFF. The DNA for the CDR3 is TGCGCCAGCAGCCAAGGCGGGGACCTCTACAATGAGCAGTTCTTC.

This rearrangement joins TRBV7-2 to TRBJ2-3, with a weak D call TRBD2 (6 bases). Germline V gene lookup returns CDR1 SGHTA and CDR2 FQGNSA. Trimming took 5 bases from V and 2 from J, leaving 14 bases between them. The CDR3 extends over 15 amino acids. The CDR3: CASSPGGANTDTQYF. The CDR3 DNA is TGTGCCAGCAGCCCAGGCGGGGCCAACACAGATACGCAGTATTTT. The full variable domain, with the rest looked up from reference TRBV7-2 and TRBJ2-3, is GAGVSQSPSNKVTEKGKDVELRCDPISGHTALYWYRQSLGQGLEFLIYFQGNSAPDKSGLPSDRFSAERTGGSVSTLTIQRTQQEDSAVYLCASSPGGANTDTQYFGPGTRLTVL.

The genes are TRBV5-5 and TRBJ2-5; possibly TRBD1 for D (5 bases). Germline CDR1 and CDR2: SGHKS and YYEKEE (reference sequence). This CDR3 has 15 amino acids. The V gene lost 4 bases and the J gene lost 2 bases, with 15 bases spanning the gap. In DNA form, the CDR3 reads TGTGCCAGCAGCGTCACCCGACAGAGACAAGAGACCCAGTACTTC. Its translation is CASSVTRQRQETQYF.

The chain has TRBV9 and TRBJ2-5; 11 bases line up with TRBD1. The germline CDR1 and CDR2 sequences are SGDLS and YYNGEE. The J segment lost 4 bases and the V segment lost 5 bases, leaving 7 bases of the junction unmatched. The length of the CDR3 is 15 residues. As DNA, the CDR3 is TGTGCCAGCAGTGCCGGGACAGGGGGGCGAGAGACCCAGTACTTC. Protein product: CASSAGTGGRETQYF.

This clone occurred a few times. This rearrangement joins TRBV6-4 to TRBJ1-1; 8 bases match TRBD1. The CDR3 has 13 amino acids. Germline V CDR1 and CDR2: MRHNA, SNTAGT. V trimming: 8 bases; J trimming: 5 bases; junction bases outside the gene matches: 7. DNA of the CDR3: TGTGCCAGCGGCCGACAGGGGTCGACTGAAGCTTTCTTT. Amino acids: CASGRQGSTEAFF.

The genes are TRBV7-7 and TRBJ2-7, with TRBD2 matching 13 bases. Germline CDR1 SSHAT, CDR2 FNYEAQ (reference sequence). This CDR3 is built from 16 residues. Losses at the gene ends were 5 bases for V and 3 bases for J; bases not matched to a gene: 7. The CDR3 spells CASSRRTSGGYYEQYF. The DNA for the CDR3 is TGTGCCAGCAGCCGGCGGACTAGCGGGGGATACTACGAGCAGTACTTC. Full variable domain (missing parts from reference TRBV7-7 and TRBJ2-7): GAGVSQSPRYKVTKRGQDVTLRCDPISSHATLYWYQQALGQGPEFLTYFNYEAQPDKSGLPSDRFSAERPEGSISTLTIQRTEQRDSAMYRCASSRRTSGGYYEQYFGPGTRLTVT.

V usage is TRBV11-2 and J usage is TRBJ1-1; D not resolved. The germline V and J ends were trimmed by 5 bases and 1 base, with 14 bases remaining between them. Germline CDR1 reads SGHAT; CDR2 reads FQNNGV. The CDR3 length is 15 residues. Written as DNA, the CDR3 is TGTGCCAGCAGCCCGAGGACGGGATGGAACACTGAAGCTTTCTTT. As protein: CASSPRTGWNTEAFF.

The chain carries TRBV4-1 and TRBJ1-2, with D hard to call. The length of the CDR3 is 15 residues. The germline V gene encodes CDR1 MGHRA and CDR2 YSYEKL. Trimming removed 0 bases from V and 4 bases from J, with 12 bases in between. The DNA for the CDR3 is TGCGCCAGCAGCCAAGATGGGAAAGCGGGCTATGGCTACACCTTC. This sequence encodes CASSQDGKAGYGYTF.

The V and J genes are TRBV19 and TRBJ1-5, with D maybe TRBD1 (5 bases). The CDR3 is made up of 13 amino acids. The germline V gene has CDR1 LNHDA and CDR2 SQIVND (reference sequence). V lost 7 bases and J lost 7, with 14 bases in between. The CDR3 loop reads CASTLGGRQPQHF. Written as DNA, the CDR3 is TGTGCCAGTACTTTGGGGGGACGGCAGCCCCAGCATTTT.

The V call is TRBV20-1, the J call TRBJ1-1; tentatively, D is TRBD1 (5 bases). Germline V lookup: CDR1 DFQATT, CDR2 SNEGSKA (reference sequence). CDR3 length: 13 residues. Trimming removed 3 bases from V and 4 bases from J, with 12 bases in between. The CDR3 protein is CSASDGGGTEAFF. The CDR3 nucleotides are TGCAGTGCTAGTGATGGGGGGGGCACTGAAGCTTTCTTT.

The V and J genes are TRBV29-1 and TRBJ1-1; possible D gene TRBD1, 5 bases. The V end was cut by 6 bases, the J end by 5 bases, with 10 bases between. In germline, CDR1 is SQVTM, CDR2 ANQGSEA. The CDR3 extends over 11 amino acids. In DNA form, the CDR3 reads TGCAGCGTCAGGGATACGACTGAAGCTTTCTTT. It yields the protein CSVRDTTEAFF.

The chain links TRBV9 to TRBJ1-2, with 9 bases identical to TRBD1. The junction had 7 bases not matched to a gene; V was cut back by 2 bases and J by 5 bases. There are 15 residues in the CDR3. Germline-derived CDR1 and CDR2 are SGDLS and YYNGEE. The chain's CDR3 is CASSVLGQGQYGYTF. In DNA form, the CDR3 reads TGTGCCAGCAGCGTCTTGGGACAGGGACAATATGGCTACACCTTC.

The rearrangement joins TRBV6-2 or TRBV6-3 to TRBJ2-5, with D perhaps TRBD2 (6 bases). Germline V gene sequence: CDR1 MNHEY, CDR2 SVGEGT. The CDR3 extends over 14 amino acids. V was clipped by 6 bases and J by 5 bases, with 16 bases between them. The chain's CDR3 is CASSSGPRGETQYF. The CDR3, as DNA: TGTGCCAGCAGCTCGGGACCCCGGGGGGAGACCCAGTACTTC.

This rearrangement joins TRBV4-3 to TRBJ1-2; no definite D call. The CDR3 contains 13 residues. Per germline, CDR1 LGHNA and CDR2 YSLEER. The ends were cut back, 0 bases at V and 6 bases at J, with 8 bases in the middle. In DNA form, the CDR3 reads TGCGCCAGCAGCCAAGATCTTATTGATGGCTACACCTTC. Translating it yields CASSQDLIDGYTF.

Only one count was recorded for this clone. In DNA form, the CDR3 reads TGTGCCAGCAGCCCCGGGGAGCACACAGATACGCAGTATTTT. Protein product: CASSPGEHTDTQYF. The chain links TRBV13 to TRBJ2-3; D possibly corresponds to TRBD2 (5 bases). Trimming stripped 5 bases from V and 2 bases from J, with 11 bases between. The CDR3 is 14 residues long. Germline CDR1 reads PRHDT; CDR2 reads FYEKMQ (reference sequence).

The CDR3 DNA is TGTGCCAGCAGCGTAGGGGCCCCAGATACGCAGTATTTT. This encodes CASSVGAPDTQYF. J is TRBJ2-3 and V is TRBV9, with D uncertain. This CDR3 is 13 amino acids long. The germline V gene encodes CDR1 SGDLS and CDR2 YYNGEE. The V gene lost 0 bases and the J gene lost 4 bases, with 6 bases spanning the gap.

V usage is TRBV12-3 or TRBV12-4 and J usage is TRBJ1-2; a possible D gene is TRBD1 (5 bases). Deletions cut 8 bases from V and 1 base from J, with 5 bases between. The CDR3 loop spans 11 amino acids. The CDR3 DNA follows: TGTGCCAGCGGACATAACTATGGCTACACCTTC. Its translation is CASGHNYGYTF.